These 26 T cell receptor beta chains originate from one sample sequenced in a study of beta chain features in type 1 diabetes. Study results and caveats: Moderately but significantly shorter TCRB CDR3s were found in Type 1 diabetes patients in all four CD4+ subsets.

For these receptors, no antigen is known. Investigators reverse transcribed all isolated RNA, so they sequenced expressed TCRB transcripts. Assay used: immunoSEQ multiplex PCR; TCRdb lists only in-frame clones, some missing. The sample contains nearly 700,000 clones, 13% of which appear only once. Sequencing input: naive CD4+ T cells from blood. The receptors were sampled from a man aged 18 to 35 with type 1 diabetes.

V usage is TRBV29-1 and J usage is TRBJ1-1; 8 bases agree with TRBD1. Trimming took 5 bases from V and 4 from J; bases not matched to a gene: 3. Germline CDR1 is SQVTM and CDR2 is ANQGSEA. The CDR3 totals 12 residues. CDR3 DNA: TGCAGCGTTAGGCAGGGGGCCACTGAAGCTTTCTTT. This sequence encodes CSVRQGATEAFF.

This chain joins TRBV10-3 and TRBJ1-2; D possibly corresponds to TRBD1 (5 bases). Germline loops: CDR1 ENHRY, CDR2 SYGVKD. The CDR3 totals 12 residues. The V end was cut by 10 bases, the J end by 7 bases, with 16 bases between. This CDR3 reads CATQGGAGGYTF. The DNA for the CDR3 is TGTGCCACCCAGGGCGGAGCTGGTGGCTACACCTTC.

The table lists this clone with a few counts. This rearrangement joins TRBV28 to TRBJ1-1; D uncertain. The CDR3 sequence is 12 residues long. Looked up from germline, CDR1 is MDHEN and CDR2 is SYDVKM. V was cut by 5 bases and J by 1 base, with 5 bases left in between. In DNA, the CDR3 is TGTGCCAGCAGTCCCTGGAACACTGAAGCTTTCTTT. Translating gives CASSPWNTEAFF. The entire variable domain, with the rest obtained from reference TRBV28 and TRBJ1-1, is as follows: DVKVTQSSRYLVKRTGEKVFLECVQDMDHENMFWYRQDPGLGLRLIYFSYDVKMKEKGDIPEGYSVSREKKERFSLILESASTNQTSMYLCASSPWNTEAFFGQGTRLTVV.

With respect to this clone: The same CDR3 also results from other DNA sequences found in this sample. The rearrangement uses TRBV7-9 and TRBJ1-1; D gene unclear. Germline V gene data show CDR1 as SEHNR and CDR2 as FQNEAQ (reference sequence). Trimming stripped 5 bases from V and 1 base from J, with 11 bases between. The CDR3 has 14 amino acids. For the CDR3, the DNA is TGTGCCAGCAGCCTGGGGTTAGGGAACACTGAAGCTTTCTTT. Translating gives CASSLGLGNTEAFF.

In its sample, this clone was seen a few times. The V gene is TRBV25-1, the J gene TRBJ1-2; no reliable D call. The CDR3 runs to 16 residues. V was shortened by 4 bases and J by 8 bases, with 23 bases between the two germline ends. The germline V gene has CDR1 MGHDK and CDR2 SYGVNS. The CDR3 sequence is CASSASPRTDLEGYTF. CDR3 bases: TGTGCCAGCAGTGCCAGTCCACGGACCGACTTAGAAGGCTACACCTTC.

The chain joins TRBV15 to TRBJ2-6, with 9 positions matching TRBD1. This CDR3 contains 15 residues. Germline V gene sequence: CDR1 LNHNV, CDR2 YYDKDF (reference sequence). The V and J ends lost 8 bases and 1 base, in that order; junction bases with no gene match: 3. CDR3: CATGTGLSGANVLTF. The CDR3 DNA sequence: TGTGCCACCGGGACAGGGCTATCTGGGGCCAACGTCCTGACTTTC.

This clone came up a few times. The gene calls are TRBV5-1 and TRBJ2-1; possibly TRBD1 for D (5 bases). The CDR3 spans 14 residues. The germline V gene has CDR1 SGHRS and CDR2 YFSETQ. With 3 bases removed from V and 0 bases from J, the gap between germline ends came to 7 bases. The CDR3 nucleotides are TGCGCCAGCAGCTACGACAGCTCCTACAATGAGCAGTTCTTC. Protein: CASSYDSSYNEQFF.

This rearrangement joins TRBV30 to TRBJ2-1, with D uncertain. Per germline, CDR1 GTSNPN and CDR2 SVGIG (reference sequence). Trimming took off 1 base at V and 9 bases at J, with 10 bases between the two ends. The CDR3 sequence is 12 residues long. In DNA form, the CDR3 reads TGTGCCTGGAGTGCTGGAATTGGTGAGCAGTTCTTC. Translated, it gives CAWSAGIGEQFF.

The chain links TRBV6-5 to TRBJ1-4, with D unresolved. The CDR3 consists of 13 residues. From germline, CDR1 is MNHEY and CDR2 SVGAGI. Between the trimmed V and J ends, which lost 1 base and 8 bases, there was a span of 8 bases. The CDR3 DNA is TGTGCCAGCAGTTACTTCCCTCAGGAAAAACTGTTTTTT. Protein product: CASSYFPQEKLFF.

Concerning this clone itself: This CDR3 is also generated by other DNA sequences in the sample. This rearrangement joins TRBV18 to TRBJ1-2; D might be TRBD1 (5 bases). Germline lookup yields CDR1 KGHSH and CDR2 LQKENI. The CDR3 contains 14 residues. Trimming left V 2 bases short and J 2 bases short, with 9 bases between. This CDR3 reads CASSPGTENYGYTF. CDR3 sequence (DNA): TGTGCCAGCTCACCAGGGACGGAGAACTATGGCTACACCTTC. The whole variable domain, remainder taken from reference TRBV18 and TRBJ1-2, is NAGVMQNPRHLVRRRGQEARLRCSPMKGHSHVYWYRQLPEEGLKFMVYLQKENIIDESGMPKERFSAEFPKEGPSILRIQQVVRGDSAAYFCASSPGTENYGYTFGSGTRLTVV.

This chain joins TRBV18 and TRBJ1-5, with 7 nucleotides matching TRBD1. This CDR3 is built from 14 residues. Per the germline V gene, CDR1 is KGHSH and CDR2 is LQKENI. With V trimmed by 2 bases and J by 7 bases, 5 bases remained unmatched. In DNA form, the CDR3 reads TGTGCCAGCTCACCAGACAGGGTTGGGCAGCCCCAGCATTTT. It specifies CASSPDRVGQPQHF.

The chain couples TRBV27 to TRBJ1-1; TRBD1 matches 11 bases. Per germline, CDR1 MNHEY and CDR2 SMNVEV (reference sequence). V was clipped by 6 bases and J by 3 bases; unmatched bases: 12. This CDR3 contains 17 residues. The CDR3 here is CASRAGTGGSRDTEAFF. The DNA of the CDR3 is TGTGCCAGCAGGGCCGGGACAGGGGGAAGTAGAGACACTGAAGCTTTCTTT.

A few counts support this clone. The V and J genes are TRBV5-1 and TRBJ1-2, with unresolved D. The V and J ends lost 5 bases and 0 bases respectively, with 11 bases between them. The CDR3 consists of 14 residues. Germline values: CDR1 SGHRS, CDR2 YFSETQ. The CDR3 nucleotides read TGCGCCAGCAGGGCCGAGAGTACTAACTATGGCTACACCTTC. Protein: CASRAESTNYGYTF.

This clone was counted between two and nine times. The chain employs TRBV7-9 and TRBJ1-2; D gene unclear. The germline V gene encodes CDR1 SEHNR and CDR2 FQNEAQ (reference sequence). The CDR3 has 15 amino acids. V lost 0 bases and J lost 2, with 10 bases in between. The CDR3 loop is CASSLARQENYGYTF. CDR3 DNA sequence: TGTGCCAGCAGCTTAGCGCGGCAGGAGAACTATGGCTACACCTTC.

In its sample, this clone was seen a few times. The J gene is TRBJ2-6, the V gene TRBV28, with D tentatively TRBD1 (6 bases). V was pared by 5 bases and J by 2 bases, with 19 bases between. The CDR3 runs 18 residues. Per the germline V gene, CDR1 is MDHEN and CDR2 is SYDVKM. The DNA for the CDR3 is TGTGCCAGCAGTATCCCACACTCAGGGGTAGCTGGGGCCAACGTCCTGACTTTC. This encodes CASSIPHSGVAGANVLTF.

This clone showed up just a few times. The chain joins TRBV7-2 to TRBJ1-6; D perhaps matches TRBD1 (5 bases). In germline, CDR1 is SGHTA, CDR2 FQGNSA. The CDR3 has 13 residues. V was shortened by 4 bases and J by 11 bases, with 12 bases between the two germline ends. CDR3 nucleotide sequence: TGTGCCAGCAGCTCCCCGGGGGTAGCACCCCTCCACTTT. It encodes CASSSPGVAPLHF. Full variable domain (missing parts from reference TRBV7-2 and TRBJ1-6): GAGVSQSPSNKVTEKGKDVELRCDPISGHTALYWYRQSLGQGLEFLIYFQGNSAPDKSGLPSDRFSAERTGGSVSTLTIQRTQQEDSAVYLCASSSPGVAPLHFGNGTRLTVT.

This clone was found a few times. The chain couples TRBV7-9 to TRBJ1-6, with D possibly TRBD1 on 6 matching bases. Germline V gene lookup returns CDR1 SEHNR and CDR2 FQNEAQ (reference sequence). The CDR3 runs 15 residues. Trimming shortened V by 6 bases and J by 9 bases, and 18 bases separated the two germline ends. The CDR3 DNA reads TGTGCCAGCAGTCAACCCGGGACAAGAGTTTCACCCCTCCACTTT. Protein sequence: CASSQPGTRVSPLHF.

This chain links TRBV6-5 with TRBJ2-1; D not resolved. V was trimmed by 6 bases and J by 5 bases, leaving 11 bases between them. The CDR3 runs 13 residues. Germline CDR1 MNHEY, CDR2 SVGAGI. Here the CDR3 DNA reads TGTGCCAGCAGCTTACAAAGGGACAATGAGCAGTTCTTC. Amino acids: CASSLQRDNEQFF.

A few counts support this clone. V usage is TRBV6-1 and J usage is TRBJ2-1, with 7 bases that match TRBD1. This CDR3 is 17 amino acids long. Germline trimming cut 6 bases from V and 0 bases from J; bases unmatched to any gene: 11. Germline loops: CDR1 MNHNS, CDR2 SASEGT. The chain's CDR3 is CASSERQGSGSYNEQFF. The DNA for the CDR3 is TGTGCCAGCAGCGAACGACAGGGATCGGGCTCCTACAATGAGCAGTTCTTC.

The chain uses TRBV6-5 and TRBJ2-1; no firm D call. Germline CDR1 and CDR2: MNHEY and SVGAGI. CDR3 length: 12 amino acids. The V end lost 5 bases, the J end lost 7 bases, and 9 bases lay between the germline ends. The CDR3 sequence is CASSPRANEQFF. The CDR3 bases are TGTGCCAGCAGTCCCCGTGCGAATGAGCAGTTCTTC.

The CDR3 DNA is TGCAGCGTTAGGGACAGGGGCTACGAGCAGTACTTC. Its translation is CSVRDRGYEQYF. The chain links TRBV29-1 to TRBJ2-7; 10 bases line up with TRBD1. J was trimmed by 3 bases and V by 5 bases; bases with no gene match: 1. The CDR3 is 12 residues long. Germline V CDR1 and CDR2: SQVTM, ANQGSEA.

The gene calls are TRBV30 and TRBJ2-3; a possible D gene is TRBD2 (7 bases). The CDR3 is 11 amino acids. Trimming took off 6 bases at V and 14 bases at J, with 18 bases between the two ends. Germline assignment: CDR1 GTSNPN and CDR2 SVGIG (reference sequence). The CDR3 reads CACTGGARTYF. The DNA for the CDR3 is TGTGCCTGCACTGGGGGGGCCCGGACGTATTTT.

The chain carries TRBV10-3 and TRBJ1-5; unclear D gene. Germline loops: CDR1 ENHRY, CDR2 SYGVKD. The V end lost 2 bases, the J end lost 6 bases, and 14 bases lay between the germline ends. This CDR3 spans 15 amino acids. For the CDR3, the DNA is TGTGCCATCAGTGAGCGGAAGAAAGGTGTTCAGCCCCAGCATTTT. It translates to CAISERKKGVQPQHF.

The chain links TRBV11-3 to TRBJ2-1, with 9 bases identical to TRBD2. This CDR3 comprises 16 residues. V trimming: 1 base; J trimming: 3 bases; junction bases outside the gene matches: 4. Per germline, CDR1 SGHNT and CDR2 YENEEA. In DNA form, the CDR3 reads TGTGCCAGCAGCTTAGTGGCTAGCGGGGACTACAATGAGCAGTTCTTC. This gives the protein CASSLVASGDYNEQFF.

J is TRBJ2-5 and V is TRBV19; perhaps TRBD1 as D (6 bases). The germline gives CDR1 LNHDA, CDR2 SQIVND (reference sequence). The CDR3 has 18 residues. Trimming removed 4 bases at V and 0 bases at J, with 21 bases between. The CDR3 bases are TGTGCCAGTAGTAGCTCCGGGACACCCGATATGTACCAAGAGACCCAGTACTTC. Amino acids: CASSSSGTPDMYQETQYF.

The chain combines TRBV29-1 with TRBJ2-7; 10 bases match TRBD2. CDR3 size: 18 residues. The V and J ends lost 5 bases and 0 bases, in that order; junction bases with no gene match: 16. From germline, CDR1 is SQVTM and CDR2 ANQGSEA. The CDR3 reads CSVRGTILAGLPSYEQYF. Here the CDR3 DNA reads TGCAGCGTTCGCGGCACCATACTAGCGGGGTTACCCTCCTACGAGCAGTACTTC.